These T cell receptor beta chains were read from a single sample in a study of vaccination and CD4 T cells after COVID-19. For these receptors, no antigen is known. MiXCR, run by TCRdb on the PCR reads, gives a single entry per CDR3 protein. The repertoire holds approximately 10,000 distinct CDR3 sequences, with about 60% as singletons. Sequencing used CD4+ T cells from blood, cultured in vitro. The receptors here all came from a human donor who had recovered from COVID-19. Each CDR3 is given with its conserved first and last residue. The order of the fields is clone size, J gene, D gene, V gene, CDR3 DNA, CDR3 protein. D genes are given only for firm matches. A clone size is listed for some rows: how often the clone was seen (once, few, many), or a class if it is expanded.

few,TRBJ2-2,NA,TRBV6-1,TGTGCCAGCAGGGGGACCGGGGAGCTGTTTTTT,CASRGTGELFF
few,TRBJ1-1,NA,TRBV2,TGTGCCAGCAGTGTGACATTCCAGGGCACTGAAGCTTTCTTT,CASSVTFQGTEAFF
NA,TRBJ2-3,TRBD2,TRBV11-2,TGTGCCAGCAGTACGCAAGGACTAGCGGGAGATACGCAGTATTTT,CASSTQGLAGDTQYF
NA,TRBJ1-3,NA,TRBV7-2,TGTGCCAGCAGCCCGACAGGTAGCTCTGGAAACACCATATATTTT,CASSPTGSSGNTIYF
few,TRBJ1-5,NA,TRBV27,TGTGCCAGCAGTTGGCAGGGAGGACAGCCCCAGCATTTT,CASSWQGGQPQHF
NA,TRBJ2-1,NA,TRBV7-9,TGTGCCAGCAGCTTATCTGGCCCGGTTGAGCAGTTCTTC,CASSLSGPVEQFF
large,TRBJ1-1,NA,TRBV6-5,TGTGCCAGCAGTTACTCAGAGGGGAACACTGAAGCTTTCTTT,CASSYSEGNTEAFF
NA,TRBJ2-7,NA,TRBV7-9,TGTGCCAGCAGCTTGGACCATTACGAGCAGTACTTC,CASSLDHYEQYF
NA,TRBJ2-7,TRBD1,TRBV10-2,TGCGCCAGCAGGGCCGGGACAGGAAATCCCCGGCGCTACGAGCAGTACTTC,CASRAGTGNPRRYEQYF
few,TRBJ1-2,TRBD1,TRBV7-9,TGTGCCAGCAGCTCATACCAGGGGGGCTATGGCTACACCTTC,CASSSYQGGYGYTF
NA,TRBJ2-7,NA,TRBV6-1,TGTGCCAGCATCGAAAGGCTCGGGACCCCCTCCTACGAGCAGTACTTC,CASIERLGTPSYEQYF
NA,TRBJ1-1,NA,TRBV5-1,TGCGCCAGCAGTCCAGACAGCCTGGGAAGGGAAGCTTTCTTT,CASSPDSLGREAFF
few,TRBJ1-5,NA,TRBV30,TGTGCCTGGAGCCAAGGGACGGCATTCAATCAGCCCCAGCATTTT,CAWSQGTAFNQPQHF
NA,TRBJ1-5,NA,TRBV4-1,TGCGCCAGCAGCCAAGATCGGCTTAACGGTGAACTAGAAGGCAATCAGCCCCAGCATTTT,CASSQDRLNGELEGNQPQHF
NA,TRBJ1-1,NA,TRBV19,TGTGCCAGTACTCAAAGTGGGGGAGCTTTCTTT,CASTQSGGAFF
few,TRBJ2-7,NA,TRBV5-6,TGTGCCAGCAGGCCTAGCGCGGACCGGGGGTGGCGAGAGGAGCAGTACTTC,CASRPSADRGWREEQYF
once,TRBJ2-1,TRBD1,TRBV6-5,TGTGCCAGCAGTTACGACAGGGGGGCCTACAATGAGCAGTTCTTC,CASSYDRGAYNEQFF
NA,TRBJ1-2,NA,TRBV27,TGTGCCAGCAGTTTATTTTCACCTTTCGGACGTGTACAAAACTATGGCTACACCTTC,CASSLFSPFGRVQNYGYTF
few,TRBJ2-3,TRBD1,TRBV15,TGTGCCACCAGCGCCGGGACAGGGTCCACAGATACGCAGTATTTT,CATSAGTGSTDTQYF
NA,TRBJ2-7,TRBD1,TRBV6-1,TGTGCCAGCAGTCCACGGGGATCGGGACAGAAAGACTACGAGCAGTACTTC,CASSPRGSGQKDYEQYF
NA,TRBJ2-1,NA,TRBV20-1,TGCAGTGCTCCACATACGACGATCAATGAGCAGTTCTTC,CSAPHTTINEQFF
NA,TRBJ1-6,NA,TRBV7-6,TGTGCCAGCAGCTCGAGTATCTTCTCGGTTGGTAATTCACCCCTCCACTTT,CASSSSIFSVGNSPLHF
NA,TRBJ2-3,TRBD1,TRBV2,TGTGCCAGCAGTCGACAGGGTGCAACAGATACGCAGTATTTT,CASSRQGATDTQYF
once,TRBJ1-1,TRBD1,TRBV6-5,TGTGCCAGCAGTTACCAGGGGGCAAAGACTGAAGCTTTCTTT,CASSYQGAKTEAFF
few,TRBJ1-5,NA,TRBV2,TGTGCCAGCAGCAATGACGGCAATCAGCCCCAGCATTTT,CASSNDGNQPQHF
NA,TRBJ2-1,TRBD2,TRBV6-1,TGTGCCAGCAGGGATAGACTAGCGGGAGGGCCACCCTACAATGAGCAGTTCTTC,CASRDRLAGGPPYNEQFF
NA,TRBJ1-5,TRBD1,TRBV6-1,TGTGCCAGCAGTGCTATCGGGACAGGGGGAAGCAATCAGCCCCAGCATTTT,CASSAIGTGGSNQPQHF
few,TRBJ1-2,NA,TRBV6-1,TGTGCCAGCAGTGATAGGGGGTGGGGCGTCGGCTACACCTTC,CASSDRGWGVGYTF
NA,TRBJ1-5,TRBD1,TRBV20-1,TGCAGTGCCTGTGACAGGGGGATTCAGCCCCAGCATTTT,CSACDRGIQPQHF
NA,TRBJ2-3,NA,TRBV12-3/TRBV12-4,TGTGCCAGCAGCATGGTCCCAGATACGCAGTATTTT,CASSMVPDTQYF
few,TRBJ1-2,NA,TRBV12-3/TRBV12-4,TGTGCCAGCAGTTTAGTAAACAGGGCAGGCGGCGGCTACACCTTC,CASSLVNRAGGGYTF
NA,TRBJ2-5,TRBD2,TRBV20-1,TGCAGTGCTCCGGGGGGGCCAGGAGAGACCCAGTACTTC,CSAPGGPGETQYF
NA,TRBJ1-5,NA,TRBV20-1,TGCAGTGCCGCCCCGGCACTTAGCAATCAGCCCCAGCATTTT,CSAAPALSNQPQHF
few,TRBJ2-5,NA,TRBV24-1,TGTGCCACCAGTGATTTTGCAATGACACCGAGGGGCGAAGAGACCCAGTACTTC,CATSDFAMTPRGEETQYF
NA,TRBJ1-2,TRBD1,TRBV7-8,TGTGCCAGCAGCCCGGGACAGGGTACTATTCGCTATGGCTACACCTTC,CASSPGQGTIRYGYTF
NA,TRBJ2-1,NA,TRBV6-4,TGTGCCAGCAGTGAATCAGGGTATGAGCAGTTCTTC,CASSESGYEQFF
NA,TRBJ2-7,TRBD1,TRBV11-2,TGTGCCAGCAGCCAAACGCGAGGGACAGGCTACGAGCAGTACTTC,CASSQTRGTGYEQYF
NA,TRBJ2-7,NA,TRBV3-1,TGTGCCAGCAGCCAAGTGGTCGGTTACGAGCAGTACTTC,CASSQVVGYEQYF
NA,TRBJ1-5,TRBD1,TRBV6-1,TGTGCCAGCAGCTGGACAGGCTCAGAACAGCCCCAGCATTTT,CASSWTGSEQPQHF
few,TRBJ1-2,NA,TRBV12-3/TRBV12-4,TGTGCCAGCAGTCTACAAAACTATGGCTACACCTTC,CASSLQNYGYTF
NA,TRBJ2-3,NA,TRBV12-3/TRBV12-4,TGTGCCAGCAGTTTACGTGGGAGCACAGATACGCAGTATTTT,CASSLRGSTDTQYF
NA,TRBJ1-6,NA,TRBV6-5,TGTGCCAGCAGTTACTCGGGGCCGTATAATTCACCCCTCCACTTT,CASSYSGPYNSPLHF
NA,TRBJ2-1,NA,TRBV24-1,TGTGCCACCAGTGAGGGGGCTAGAAATGAGCAGTTCTTC,CATSEGARNEQFF
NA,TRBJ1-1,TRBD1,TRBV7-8,TGTGCCAGCAGCTGGGACAGGGGGAACATGAACACTGAAGCTTTCTTT,CASSWDRGNMNTEAFF